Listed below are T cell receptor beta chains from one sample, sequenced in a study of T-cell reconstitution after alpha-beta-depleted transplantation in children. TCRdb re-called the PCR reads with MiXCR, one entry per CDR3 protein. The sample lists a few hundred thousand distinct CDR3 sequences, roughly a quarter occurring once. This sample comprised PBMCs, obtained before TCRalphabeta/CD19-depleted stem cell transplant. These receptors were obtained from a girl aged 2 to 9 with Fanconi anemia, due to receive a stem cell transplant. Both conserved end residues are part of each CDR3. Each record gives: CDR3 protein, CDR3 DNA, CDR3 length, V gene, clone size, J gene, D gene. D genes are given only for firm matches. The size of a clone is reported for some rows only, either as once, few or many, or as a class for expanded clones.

cdr3_aa: CATSETGGRPDTQYF; cdr3_nt: TGTGCCACCAGTGAGACAGGGGGACGGCCAGATACGCAGTATTTT; cdr3_length: 15; v_call: TRBV24-1; clone_size: many; j_call: TRBJ2-3; d_call: TRBD1
cdr3_aa: CSAWDFKTGTDTQYF; cdr3_nt: TGCAGTGCCTGGGATTTTAAAACAGGGACGGATACGCAGTATTTT; cdr3_length: 15; v_call: TRBV20-1; clone_size: many; j_call: TRBJ2-3; d_call: .
cdr3_aa: CASSYSSGVHYEQYF; cdr3_nt: TGTGCCAGCAGTTACTCCTCGGGAGTACACTACGAGCAGTACTTC; cdr3_length: 15; v_call: TRBV6-5; clone_size: many; j_call: TRBJ2-7; d_call: .
cdr3_aa: CSARGIRYEQYF; cdr3_nt: TGCAGTGCCCGGGGGATCCGTTACGAGCAGTACTTC; cdr3_length: 12; v_call: TRBV20-1; clone_size: few; j_call: TRBJ2-7; d_call: .
cdr3_aa: CASSRWNTEAFF; cdr3_nt: TGTGCCAGCAGTCGCTGGAACACTGAAGCTTTCTTT; cdr3_length: 12; v_call: TRBV28; clone_size: many; j_call: TRBJ1-1; d_call: .
cdr3_aa: CASSLRAGQYF; cdr3_nt: TGTGCCAGCAGTTTACGAGCGGGGCAGTACTTC; cdr3_length: 11; v_call: TRBV12-3/TRBV12-4; clone_size: many; j_call: TRBJ2-7; d_call: .
cdr3_aa: CASSLGRSYEQYF; cdr3_nt: TGCGCCAGCAGCTTGGGACGCTCCTACGAGCAGTACTTC; cdr3_length: 13; v_call: TRBV5-1; clone_size: many; j_call: TRBJ2-7; d_call: .
cdr3_aa: CSVGALAGDGEQFF; cdr3_nt: TGCAGCGTTGGGGCCCTAGCGGGAGATGGTGAGCAGTTCTTC; cdr3_length: 14; v_call: TRBV29-1; clone_size: .; j_call: TRBJ2-1; d_call: TRBD2
cdr3_aa: CASNRAGKSTDTQYF; cdr3_nt: TGTGCCAGCAACCGAGCGGGGAAAAGCACAGATACGCAGTATTTT; cdr3_length: 15; v_call: TRBV6-1; clone_size: .; j_call: TRBJ2-3; d_call: TRBD2
cdr3_aa: CATSDLKAGTSANNEQFF; cdr3_nt: TGTGCCACCAGTGATTTAAAGGCCGGGACTAGCGCTAACAATGAGCAGTTCTTC; cdr3_length: 18; v_call: TRBV24-1; clone_size: many; j_call: TRBJ2-1; d_call: TRBD2
cdr3_aa: CASSEANRLAGGIESSYNEQFF; cdr3_nt: TGTGCCAGCAGTGAAGCCAATAGACTAGCGGGTGGAATCGAAAGCTCCTACAATGAGCAGTTCTTC; cdr3_length: 22; v_call: TRBV2; clone_size: few; j_call: TRBJ2-1; d_call: TRBD2
cdr3_aa: CASSYPGGYGYTF; cdr3_nt: TGTGCCAGCAGCTATCCAGGGGGCTATGGCTACACCTTC; cdr3_length: 13; v_call: TRBV25-1; clone_size: .; j_call: TRBJ1-2; d_call: TRBD1
cdr3_aa: CASSPTGGVAYEQYF; cdr3_nt: TGTGCCAGCAGCCCCACAGGGGGGGTGGCCTACGAGCAGTACTTC; cdr3_length: 15; v_call: TRBV7-3; clone_size: .; j_call: TRBJ2-7; d_call: .
cdr3_aa: CASSFGQGALETQYF; cdr3_nt: TGCGCCAGCAGCTTTGGACAGGGGGCTTTGGAGACCCAGTACTTC; cdr3_length: 15; v_call: TRBV5-1; clone_size: many; j_call: TRBJ2-5; d_call: TRBD1
cdr3_aa: CSVDRDRGFLEQFF; cdr3_nt: TGCAGCGTGGACCGGGACAGGGGATTTTTGGAGCAGTTCTTC; cdr3_length: 14; v_call: TRBV29-1; clone_size: many; j_call: TRBJ2-1; d_call: TRBD1
cdr3_aa: CASSLVGPAGETQYF; cdr3_nt: TGCGCCAGCAGCTTGGTCGGACCCGCGGGAGAGACCCAGTACTTC; cdr3_length: 15; v_call: TRBV5-1; clone_size: many; j_call: TRBJ2-5; d_call: .
cdr3_aa: CASRDRGQETQYF; cdr3_nt: TGTGCCAGCAGGGACAGGGGGCAAGAGACCCAGTACTTC; cdr3_length: 13; v_call: TRBV12-3/TRBV12-4; clone_size: many; j_call: TRBJ2-5; d_call: TRBD1
cdr3_aa: CASSSGYKNIQYF; cdr3_nt: TGTGCCAGCAGTTCTGGGTACAAAAACATTCAGTACTTC; cdr3_length: 13; v_call: TRBV6-2/TRBV6-3; clone_size: .; j_call: TRBJ2-4; d_call: .
cdr3_aa: CASSLGLTQFF; cdr3_nt: TGTGCCAGCAGCTTAGGGCTGACCCAGTTCTTC; cdr3_length: 11; v_call: TRBV7-2; clone_size: many; j_call: TRBJ2-1; d_call: .
cdr3_aa: CASSLVRGGEQYF; cdr3_nt: TGCGCCAGCAGCTTAGTCAGGGGCGGCGAGCAGTACTTC; cdr3_length: 13; v_call: TRBV5-1; clone_size: .; j_call: TRBJ2-7; d_call: .
cdr3_aa: CASRPGQMNTEAFF; cdr3_nt: TGTGCCAGCAGACCGGGACAGATGAACACTGAAGCTTTCTTT; cdr3_length: 14; v_call: TRBV27; clone_size: many; j_call: TRBJ1-1; d_call: TRBD1
cdr3_aa: CSAIALGGFSYNEQFF; cdr3_nt: TGCAGTGCTATCGCATTGGGGGGCTTCTCCTACAATGAGCAGTTCTTC; cdr3_length: 16; v_call: TRBV20-1; clone_size: .; j_call: TRBJ2-1; d_call: .
cdr3_aa: CASSPGLAADTQYF; cdr3_nt: TGTGCCAGCAGCCCGGGACTAGCGGCAGATACGCAGTATTTT; cdr3_length: 14; v_call: TRBV7-2; clone_size: many; j_call: TRBJ2-3; d_call: TRBD2
cdr3_aa: CSASKGRTYEQYF; cdr3_nt: TGCAGTGCTAGTAAGGGAAGGACCTACGAGCAGTACTTC; cdr3_length: 13; v_call: TRBV20-1; clone_size: many; j_call: TRBJ2-7; d_call: .
cdr3_aa: CASKRGDRETQYF; cdr3_nt: TGCGCCAGCAAAAGGGGGGATCGGGAGACCCAGTACTTC; cdr3_length: 13; v_call: TRBV5-1; clone_size: .; j_call: TRBJ2-5; d_call: .
cdr3_aa: CASSKKAGTRGDTQYF; cdr3_nt: TGTGCCAGCAGCAAAAAAGCGGGAACCAGGGGAGATACGCAGTATTTT; cdr3_length: 16; v_call: TRBV5-5; clone_size: .; j_call: TRBJ2-3; d_call: .
cdr3_aa: CASSTLELAGIITGELFF; cdr3_nt: TGTGCCAGCAGCACCTTGGAACTAGCGGGGATTATCACCGGGGAGCTGTTTTTT; cdr3_length: 18; v_call: TRBV12-3/TRBV12-4; clone_size: .; j_call: TRBJ2-2; d_call: TRBD2
cdr3_aa: CASGYGPGTLPDEQFF; cdr3_nt: TGTGCCAGCGGTTACGGCCCTGGGACCCTACCGGACGAGCAGTTCTTC; cdr3_length: 16; v_call: TRBV13; clone_size: .; j_call: TRBJ2-1; d_call: .
cdr3_aa: CSARVHWTDTQYF; cdr3_nt: TGCAGTGCTAGAGTACACTGGACGGATACGCAGTATTTT; cdr3_length: 13; v_call: TRBV20-1; clone_size: .; j_call: TRBJ2-3; d_call: .
cdr3_aa: CASSSNLARGLLAKNIQYF; cdr3_nt: TGTGCCAGCAGCTCCAACCTAGCTCGGGGTCTCTTAGCCAAAAACATTCAGTACTTC; cdr3_length: 19; v_call: TRBV7-3; clone_size: .; j_call: TRBJ2-4; d_call: .
cdr3_aa: CSVEGLGQAYEQYF; cdr3_nt: TGCAGCGTTGAAGGTCTGGGACAGGCCTACGAGCAGTACTTC; cdr3_length: 14; v_call: TRBV29-1; clone_size: .; j_call: TRBJ2-7; d_call: TRBD1
cdr3_aa: CSVEDLYGYTF; cdr3_nt: TGCAGCGTTGAAGATCTCTATGGCTACACCTTC; cdr3_length: 11; v_call: TRBV29-1; clone_size: many; j_call: TRBJ1-2; d_call: .
cdr3_aa: CASSYLAGSYEQYF; cdr3_nt: TGTGCCAGCAGCTACCTAGCGGGTTCCTACGAGCAGTACTTC; cdr3_length: 14; v_call: TRBV7-9; clone_size: once; j_call: TRBJ2-7; d_call: TRBD2
cdr3_aa: CAIRQPASSYEQYF; cdr3_nt: TGTGCCATTCGACAGCCGGCATCCTCCTACGAGCAGTACTTC; cdr3_length: 14; v_call: TRBV10-3; clone_size: few; j_call: TRBJ2-7; d_call: .
cdr3_aa: CASSPGWDLNTEAFF; cdr3_nt: TGTGCCAGCAGCCCGGGCTGGGACTTGAACACTGAAGCTTTCTTT; cdr3_length: 15; v_call: TRBV11-2; clone_size: few; j_call: TRBJ1-1; d_call: .
cdr3_aa: CASSPGGPGFYEQYF; cdr3_nt: TGTGCCAGCAGCCCGGGGGGGCCGGGATTCTACGAGCAGTACTTC; cdr3_length: 15; v_call: TRBV7-9; clone_size: .; j_call: TRBJ2-7; d_call: TRBD2
cdr3_aa: CASSLTGEDEQFF; cdr3_nt: TGTGCCAGCAGCTTGACAGGGGAAGATGAGCAGTTCTTC; cdr3_length: 13; v_call: TRBV5-6; clone_size: .; j_call: TRBJ2-1; d_call: TRBD1
cdr3_aa: CASSKGRFPKIEDGEQFF; cdr3_nt: TGTGCCAGCAGCAAGGGCCGTTTTCCAAAAATCGAAGACGGTGAGCAGTTCTTC; cdr3_length: 18; v_call: TRBV21-1; clone_size: few; j_call: TRBJ2-1; d_call: .